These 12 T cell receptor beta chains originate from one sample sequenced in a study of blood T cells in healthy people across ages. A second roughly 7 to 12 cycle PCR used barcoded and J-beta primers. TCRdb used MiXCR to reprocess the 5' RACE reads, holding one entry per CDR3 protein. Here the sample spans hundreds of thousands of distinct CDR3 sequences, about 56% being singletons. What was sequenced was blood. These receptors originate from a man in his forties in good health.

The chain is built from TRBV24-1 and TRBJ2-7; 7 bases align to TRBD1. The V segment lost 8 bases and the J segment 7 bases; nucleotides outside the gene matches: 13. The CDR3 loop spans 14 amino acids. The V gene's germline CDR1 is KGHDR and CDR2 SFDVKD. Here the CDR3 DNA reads TGTGCCACCATGGGGGACAGCAGGGGTGGGGAGCAGTACTTC. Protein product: CATMGDSRGGEQYF.

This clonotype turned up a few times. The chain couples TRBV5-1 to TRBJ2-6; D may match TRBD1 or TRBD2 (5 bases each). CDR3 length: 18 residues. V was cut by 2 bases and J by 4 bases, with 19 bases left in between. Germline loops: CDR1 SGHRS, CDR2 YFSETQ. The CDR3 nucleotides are TGCGCCAGCAGCTTTTCAGGGACGGCTTTCGGGGGGGCCAACGTCCTGACTTTC. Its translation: CASSFSGTAFGGANVLTF.

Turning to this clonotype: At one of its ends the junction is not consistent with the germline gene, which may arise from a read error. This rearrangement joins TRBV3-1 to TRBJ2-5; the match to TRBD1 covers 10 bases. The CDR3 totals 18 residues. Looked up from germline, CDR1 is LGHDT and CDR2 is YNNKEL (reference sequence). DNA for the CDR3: TGTGCCGGCAGCCAATCCCGCGGGACAGGGGCCAGCCAAGAGACCCAGTACTTC. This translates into CAGSQSRGTGASQETQYF.

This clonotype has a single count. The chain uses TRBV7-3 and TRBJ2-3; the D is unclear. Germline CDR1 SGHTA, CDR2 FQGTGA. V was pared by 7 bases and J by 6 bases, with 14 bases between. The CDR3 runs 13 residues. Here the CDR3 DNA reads TGTGCCAGCAAGCGCGCGCCCGGGGATACGCAGTATTTT. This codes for CASKRAPGDTQYF.

The CDR3, as DNA: TGTGCCAGCAGGTTATGGGGGGGAACAGATACGCAGTATTTT. It yields the protein CASRLWGGTDTQYF. The genes are TRBV5-6 and TRBJ2-3, with 7 bases fitting TRBD2. V lost 5 bases to trimming and J lost 3 bases; unmatched junction nucleotides: 6. In germline, CDR1 is SGHDT, CDR2 YYEEEE. This CDR3 comprises 14 residues.

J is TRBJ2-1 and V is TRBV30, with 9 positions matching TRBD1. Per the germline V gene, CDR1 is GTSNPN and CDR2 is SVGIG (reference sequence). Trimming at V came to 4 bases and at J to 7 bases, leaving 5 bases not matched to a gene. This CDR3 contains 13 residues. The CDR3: CAWNPGQGNEQFF. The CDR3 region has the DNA TGTGCCTGGAATCCGGGACAGGGTAATGAGCAGTTCTTC.

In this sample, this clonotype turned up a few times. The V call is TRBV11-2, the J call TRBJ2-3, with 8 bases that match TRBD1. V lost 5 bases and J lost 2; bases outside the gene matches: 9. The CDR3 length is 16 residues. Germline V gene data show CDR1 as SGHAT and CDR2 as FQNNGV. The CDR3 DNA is TGTGCCAGCAGCAACCGACAGGGGATGTTCACAGATACGCAGTATTTT. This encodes CASSNRQGMFTDTQYF.

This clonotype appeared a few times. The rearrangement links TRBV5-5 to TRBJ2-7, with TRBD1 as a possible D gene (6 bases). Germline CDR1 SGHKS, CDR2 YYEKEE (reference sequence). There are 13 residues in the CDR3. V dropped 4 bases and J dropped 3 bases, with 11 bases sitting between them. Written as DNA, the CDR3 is TGTGCCAGCAGCCGGACAGTCCGCTACGAGCAGTACTTC. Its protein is CASSRTVRYEQYF.

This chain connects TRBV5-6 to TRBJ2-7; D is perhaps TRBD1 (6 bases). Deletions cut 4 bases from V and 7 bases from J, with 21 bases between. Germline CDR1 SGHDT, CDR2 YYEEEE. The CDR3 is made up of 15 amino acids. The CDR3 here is CASSPPGERYNEQYF. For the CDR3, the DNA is TGTGCCAGCAGCCCGCCAGGGGAGAGATACAATGAGCAGTACTTC.

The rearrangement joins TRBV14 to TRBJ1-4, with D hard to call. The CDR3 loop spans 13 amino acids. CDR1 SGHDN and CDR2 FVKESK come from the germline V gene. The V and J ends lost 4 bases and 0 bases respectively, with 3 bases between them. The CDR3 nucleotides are TGTGCCAGCAGCCGATCAACTAATGAAAAACTGTTTTTT. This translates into CASSRSTNEKLFF.

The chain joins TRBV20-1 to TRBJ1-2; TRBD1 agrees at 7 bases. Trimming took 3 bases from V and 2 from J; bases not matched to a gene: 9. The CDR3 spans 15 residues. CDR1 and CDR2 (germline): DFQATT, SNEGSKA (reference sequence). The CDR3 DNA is TGCAGTGCTAGCGATAAGACAGGGCCCAACTATGGCTACACCTTC. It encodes CSASDKTGPNYGYTF.

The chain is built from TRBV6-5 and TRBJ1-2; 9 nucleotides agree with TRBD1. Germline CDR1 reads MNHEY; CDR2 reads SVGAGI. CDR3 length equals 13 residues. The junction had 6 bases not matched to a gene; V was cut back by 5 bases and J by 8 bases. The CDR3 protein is CASSDTGGRGYTF. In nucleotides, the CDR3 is TGTGCCAGCAGTGACACAGGGGGCAGAGGCTACACCTTC.